A selection of T cell receptor beta chains follows, all from one sample in a study of cytomegalovirus exposure and HLA in healthy donors. Assay: immunoSEQ multiplex PCR; the TCRdb copy retains only in-frame clones and omits some. The repertoire includes about 97,000 clones, less than 10% of them detected once, and roughly 4.7% sits in the top ten. Sequencing was done on a sample of PBMCs. These receptor sequences come from a man aged 45-65 years in good health and CMV-seropositive. CDR3s include the opening cysteine and the closing phenylalanine or tryptophan. D genes are given only for firm matches. Part of the rows lack a size; the others show once, few, many or a class for expanded clones.

V gene,clone size,D gene,J gene,CDR3 length,CDR3 protein,CDR3 DNA
TRBV28,NA,TRBD2,TRBJ2-7,15,CASSFLVAGADEQYF,TGTGCCAGCAGTTTTTTGGTAGCGGGAGCCGACGAGCAGTACTTC
TRBV6-4,NA,TRBD1,TRBJ2-7,15,CASSDGQGLYGEQYF,TGTGCCAGCAGTGACGGACAGGGGTTATATGGCGAGCAGTACTTC
TRBV28,few,NA,TRBJ1-5,14,CASSYGVGNQPQHF,TGTGCCAGCAGTTACGGGGTTGGCAATCAGCCCCAGCATTTT
TRBV6-1,few,NA,TRBJ2-1,14,CASSVGGANNEQFF,TGTGCCAGCAGTGTAGGCGGGGCAAACAATGAGCAGTTCTTC
TRBV5-4,NA,TRBD1,TRBJ2-1,16,CASSLNPGQGNNEQFF,TGTGCCAGCAGCTTGAACCCGGGACAGGGGAACAATGAGCAGTTCTTC
TRBV2,NA,TRBD2,TRBJ2-3,15,CASNALAGTTDTQYF,TGTGCCAGCAACGCGCTAGCGGGAACCACAGATACGCAGTATTTT
TRBV6-1,few,TRBD1,TRBJ1-1,17,CASSGGTGGAGNTEAFF,TGTGCCAGCAGTGGGGGGACAGGGGGCGCCGGCAACACTGAAGCTTTCTTT
TRBV5-6,NA,NA,TRBJ2-2,13,CASRSGLSGELFF,TGTGCCAGCAGGTCAGGTTTGTCCGGGGAGCTGTTTTTT
TRBV9,few,TRBD2,TRBJ2-7,14,CASSVEGGTSEQYF,TGTGCCAGCAGCGTAGAGGGGGGGACTAGTGAGCAGTACTTC
TRBV11-2,few,NA,TRBJ2-7,13,CASRGGYGYEQYF,TGTGCCAGCAGGGGGGGTTACGGCTACGAGCAGTACTTC
TRBV7-9,NA,NA,TRBJ2-5,14,CASSSRDLQETQYF,TGTGCCAGCAGCTCCCGGGACTTACAAGAGACCCAGTACTTC
TRBV4-3,NA,NA,TRBJ2-7,14,CASSQDIGDYEQYF,TGCGCCAGCAGCCAAGATATAGGGGACTACGAGCAGTACTTC
TRBV10-2,once,TRBD2,TRBJ2-3,16,CASRPGLAGGRDTQYF,TGCGCCAGCAGGCCGGGACTAGCGGGAGGGAGAGATACGCAGTATTTT
TRBV2,few,TRBD2,TRBJ2-5,16,CASSARTSGIGETQYF,TGTGCCAGCAGTGCAAGGACTAGCGGGATCGGGGAGACCCAGTACTTC
TRBV7-2,NA,TRBD1,TRBJ1-1,15,CASSSRQGMNTEAFF,TGTGCCAGCAGCTCGAGACAGGGGATGAACACTGAAGCTTTCTTT
TRBV27,NA,NA,TRBJ1-2,15,CASSPLTGFNYGYTF,TGTGCCAGCAGTCCTTTGACAGGCTTTAACTATGGCTACACCTTC
TRBV2,few,TRBD1,TRBJ2-2,16,CASSLRQGSGTGELFF,TGTGCCAGCAGTCTCAGACAGGGGTCGGGGACCGGGGAGCTGTTTTTT
TRBV5-1,NA,TRBD2,TRBJ2-4,16,CASSRTLAGAGDIQYF,TGCGCCAGCAGCAGGACCCTAGCGGGAGCGGGGGACATTCAGTACTTC
TRBV5-1,NA,NA,TRBJ1-6,15,CASSSQLVGNSPLHF,TGCGCCAGCAGCTCCCAACTAGTAGGGAATTCACCCCTCCACTTT
TRBV7-9,few,TRBD1,TRBJ2-7,15,CASTLSGTGAYEQYF,TGTGCCAGCACCCTTTCCGGGACAGGGGCCTACGAGCAGTACTTC
TRBV10-2,few,NA,TRBJ2-5,12,CASSVLQETQYF,TGCGCCAGCAGTGTACTCCAAGAGACCCAGTACTTC
TRBV6-6,few,TRBD1,TRBJ1-1,12,CASSIPDREAFF,TGTGCCAGCAGTATACCGGACAGGGAAGCTTTCTTT
TRBV27,few,TRBD1,TRBJ2-7,13,CASRKQGAYEQYF,TGTGCCAGCAGGAAACAGGGGGCCTACGAGCAGTACTTC
TRBV9,few,NA,TRBJ2-1,15,CASSADGQAYNEQFF,TGTGCCAGCAGCGCGGACGGACAAGCCTACAATGAGCAGTTCTTC
TRBV7-8,once,TRBD2,TRBJ2-3,15,CASSLGGGPADTQYF,TGTGCCAGCAGCTTAGGGGGAGGGCCCGCAGATACGCAGTATTTT
TRBV7-6,NA,TRBD2,TRBJ2-2,17,CASSLRSAGGPGGELFF,TGTGCCAGCAGCTTAAGATCAGCGGGAGGGCCTGGCGGGGAGCTGTTTTTT
TRBV15,NA,TRBD2,TRBJ2-1,18,CATSERTSGALPGNEQFF,TGTGCCACCAGCGAAAGGACTAGCGGGGCTCTACCGGGCAATGAGCAGTTCTTC